This passage covers 17 T cell receptor beta chains from one sample sequenced in a study of T-cell reconstitution after alpha-beta-depleted transplantation in children. Preparation of the TCRbeta library used unique molecular identifiers. TCRdb re-derived calls from the PCR reads in MiXCR, one entry per CDR3 protein. The sample consists of hundreds of thousands of distinct CDR3 sequences, less than 15% of them appearing once. This specimen was PBMCs, taken from the stem cell graft. These receptors originate from a human donor who donated a stem cell graft to a child with Fanconi anemia.

This clonotype was found many times. The V and J genes are TRBV7-2 and TRBJ2-1; D is undetermined. Trimming pared 2 bases from V and 2 bases from J, leaving 10 bases between. CDR3 length: 15 amino acids. Germline V gives CDR1 SGHTA, CDR2 FQGNSA. CDR3 DNA sequence: TGTGCCAGCAGCTTAATTCGGGCAGCCTACAATGAGCAGTTCTTC. Translating gives CASSLIRAAYNEQFF.

The chain recombines TRBV18 with TRBJ2-1; TRBD2 might be the D (5 bases). V lost 5 bases, J lost 7 bases, and 18 bases lay in between. Germline V gene data show CDR1 as KGHSH and CDR2 as LQKENI. CDR3 length equals 15 residues. The CDR3 region is CASSGYGNAANEQFF. The CDR3 nucleotides are TGTGCCAGCTCAGGGTACGGGAACGCTGCGAATGAGCAGTTCTTC.

This chain links TRBV5-1 with TRBJ1-1; 8 bases match TRBD1. Germline lookup yields CDR1 SGHRS and CDR2 YFSETQ. The CDR3 runs to 15 residues. The V segment lost 1 base and the J segment 1 base; nucleotides outside the gene matches: 3. As DNA, the CDR3 is TGCGCCAGCAGCTTGAACACAGGGGGGAACACTGAAGCTTTCTTT. It specifies CASSLNTGGNTEAFF.

This chain uses TRBV9 with TRBJ2-3; the D gene is possibly TRBD1 (5 bases). Between the trimmed V and J ends, which lost 4 bases and 2 bases, there was a span of 14 bases. Germline lookup yields CDR1 SGDLS and CDR2 YYNGEE. The length of the CDR3 is 15 residues. The CDR3 bases are TGTGCCAGCAGCTTAGAAGGGGTTCTCACAGATACGCAGTATTTT. This codes for CASSLEGVLTDTQYF.

This chain connects TRBV11-2 to TRBJ2-1; 9 bases are a match to TRBD2. The V and J ends lost 2 bases and 5 bases, in that order; junction bases with no gene match: 7. Germline V lookup: CDR1 SGHAT, CDR2 FQNNGV. This CDR3 comprises 16 residues. Here the CDR3 reads CASSLLRGGGDNEQFF. Here the CDR3 DNA reads TGTGCCAGCAGCTTACTCCGGGGCGGGGGGGACAATGAGCAGTTCTTC.

The gene calls are TRBV6-5 and TRBJ1-5; the D is unclear. V was shortened by 0 bases and J by 5 bases, with 8 bases between the two germline ends. The germline CDR1 and CDR2 sequences are MNHEY and SVGAGI. CDR3 length equals 14 residues. The CDR3 DNA reads as TGTGCCAGCAGTTACTCGGGAACCTATCAGCCCCAGCATTTT. Amino acids: CASSYSGTYQPQHF.

CDR3 nucleotides: TGCGCCAGCAGTGTTGGCACAGTCCGCCGGAACACTGAAGCTTTCTTT. Amino acid sequence: CASSVGTVRRNTEAFF. V and J are TRBV5-1 and TRBJ1-1; D remains unclear. The CDR3 is made up of 16 amino acids. Per germline, CDR1 SGHRS and CDR2 YFSETQ. Trimming took off 5 bases at V and 1 base at J, with 18 bases between the two ends.

The chain uses TRBV3-1 and TRBJ2-5; either TRBD1 or TRBD2 may supply D (5 bases each). Germline V CDR1 and CDR2: LGHDT, YNNKEL (reference sequence). The CDR3 runs to 14 residues. V lost 4 bases to trimming and J lost 5 bases, with 14 bases between them. The CDR3 DNA is TGTGCCAGCAGCCTATTGCTCTGGGGGGAGACCCAGTACTTC. Translation: CASSLLLWGETQYF.

This clonotype was observed a handful of times. The chain joins TRBV5-1 to TRBJ1-1, with a possible D match to TRBD1 (5 bases). This CDR3 has 12 residues. V lost 4 bases, J lost 11 bases, and 15 bases lay in between. CDR1 is SGHRS and CDR2 is YFSETQ in the germline V gene. In DNA form, the CDR3 reads TGCGCCAGCAGCCGACGCGAGGGGAGGGCTTTCTTT. It yields the protein CASSRREGRAFF.

The chain links TRBV19 to TRBJ2-7; no clear D gene. V lost 5 bases, J lost 0 bases, and 11 bases lay in between. The CDR3 runs to 14 residues. Looked up from germline, CDR1 is LNHDA and CDR2 is SQIVND (reference sequence). The CDR3 spells CASSQYRGSYEQYF. The DNA for the CDR3 is TGTGCCAGTAGTCAGTATAGAGGCTCCTACGAGCAGTACTTC.

This clonotype has at least ten counts. This chain links TRBV4-3 with TRBJ1-5, with unresolved D. Germline V gives CDR1 LGHNA, CDR2 YSLEER. The CDR3 contains 15 residues. V was pared by 1 base and J by 3 bases, with 10 bases between. The CDR3 region is CASSQGVGSNQPQHF. Here the CDR3 DNA reads TGCGCCAGCAGCCAAGGGGTAGGGTCCAATCAGCCCCAGCATTTT.

The sample holds many counts of this clonotype. The rearrangement uses TRBV13 and TRBJ2-6; no clear D. Germline lookup yields CDR1 PRHDT and CDR2 FYEKMQ (reference sequence). Trimming removed 4 bases at V and 0 bases at J, with 7 bases between. CDR3 length equals 15 residues. CDR3 sequence reads: CASSSHDSGANVLTF. In nucleotides, the CDR3 is TGTGCCAGCAGCTCCCACGACTCTGGGGCCAACGTCCTGACTTTC.

This clonotype turned up a few times. This chain joins TRBV10-3 and TRBJ2-7, with 7 bases matching TRBD1. The V segment lost 6 bases and the J segment 3 bases; nucleotides outside the gene matches: 8. Per the germline V gene, CDR1 is ENHRY and CDR2 is SYGVKD. The CDR3 length is 14 residues. Written as DNA, the CDR3 is TGTGCCATCAGCCATGGGACAGCTAACTACGAGCAGTACTTC. Amino acids: CAISHGTANYEQYF.

This clonotype was found many times. The chain combines TRBV28 with TRBJ1-2; D call uncertain. Germline V lookup: CDR1 MDHEN, CDR2 SYDVKM. V was shortened by 7 bases and J by 1 base, with 10 bases between the two germline ends. This CDR3 comprises 13 residues. The CDR3 loop is CASNDGYNYGYTF. The CDR3 DNA is TGTGCCAGCAACGACGGGTATAACTATGGCTACACCTTC.

This clonotype was counted ten times or more. This sequence joins TRBV5-1 and TRBJ1-1; D gene ambiguous. From germline, CDR1 is SGHRS and CDR2 YFSETQ. V shed 6 bases and J shed 6 bases, with 15 bases lying between them. This CDR3 comprises 13 residues. CDR3 nucleotides: TGCGCCAGCAAGGGCGACGGAGGGCCTGAAGCTTTCTTT. Its translation is CASKGDGGPEAFF.

The table lists this clonotype with a few counts. The chain couples TRBV18 to TRBJ1-4; D remains unclear. The V gene lost 6 bases and the J gene lost 8 bases, with 22 bases spanning the gap. Germline CDR1 and CDR2: KGHSH and LQKENI. This CDR3 contains 16 residues. As DNA, the CDR3 is TGTGCCAGCTCGCTTAGACCAATCACTTTGGGGGAAAAACTGTTTTTT. Translating gives CASSLRPITLGEKLFF.

The chain links TRBV27 to TRBJ1-6; D gene unclear. This CDR3 is built from 14 residues. The V end was cut by 2 bases, the J end by 10 bases, with 12 bases between. CDR1 is MNHEY, CDR2 SMNVEV, per germline (reference sequence). The CDR3 here is CASSLTWESSPLHF. As DNA, the CDR3 is TGTGCCAGCAGTTTAACTTGGGAGTCATCACCCCTCCACTTT.